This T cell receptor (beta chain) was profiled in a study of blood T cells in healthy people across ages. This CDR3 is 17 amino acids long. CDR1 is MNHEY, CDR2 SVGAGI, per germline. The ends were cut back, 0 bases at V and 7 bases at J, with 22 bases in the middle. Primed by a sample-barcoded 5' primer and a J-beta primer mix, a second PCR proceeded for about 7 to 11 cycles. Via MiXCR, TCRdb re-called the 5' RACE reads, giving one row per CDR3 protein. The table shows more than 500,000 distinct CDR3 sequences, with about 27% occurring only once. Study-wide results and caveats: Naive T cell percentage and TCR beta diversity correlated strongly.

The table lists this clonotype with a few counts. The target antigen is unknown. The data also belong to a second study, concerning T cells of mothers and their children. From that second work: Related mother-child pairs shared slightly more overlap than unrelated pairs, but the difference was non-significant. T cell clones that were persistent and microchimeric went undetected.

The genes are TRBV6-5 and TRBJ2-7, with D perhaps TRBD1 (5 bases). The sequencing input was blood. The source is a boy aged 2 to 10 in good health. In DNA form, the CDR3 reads TGTGCCAGCAGTTACTCACCTTCTGGGGCGAGGATGGGAGAGCAGTACTTC. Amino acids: CASSYSPSGARMGEQYF.